A selection of T cell receptor beta chains follows, all from one sample in a study of TIL therapy for anti-PD-1-resistant metastatic lung cancer. Libraries were prepared by immunoSEQ multiplex PCR; TCRdb keeps only in-frame clonotypes and omits some of them. The sample lists tens of thousands of clones; about 73% were seen once. This sample comprised blood, obtained at baseline. These receptors came from a person aged 25-80 years with non-small cell lung cancer. Both conserved end residues are part of each CDR3. D genes are given only for firm matches. Clone size is not always given. Where it is, it says once, few, many or a class for expanded clones.

clone_size: few
v_call: TRBV5-4
d_call: TRBD1
j_call: TRBJ2-5
cdr3_length: 14
cdr3_aa: CASSAYRGEETQYF
cdr3_nt: TGTGCCAGCAGCGCCTACAGGGGGGAAGAGACCCAGTACTTC

clone_size: NA
v_call: TRBV18
d_call: TRBD1
j_call: TRBJ2-2
cdr3_length: 15
cdr3_aa: CASSPGQGNTGELFF
cdr3_nt: TGTGCCAGCTCACCGGGACAGGGTAACACCGGGGAGCTGTTTTTT

clone_size: NA
v_call: TRBV28
d_call: NA
j_call: TRBJ2-3
cdr3_length: 16
cdr3_aa: CASSGDSGRFTDTQYF
cdr3_nt: TGTGCCAGCAGTGGGGACAGCGGGAGATTCACAGATACGCAGTATTTT

clone_size: NA
v_call: TRBV19
d_call: NA
j_call: TRBJ2-5
cdr3_length: 14
cdr3_aa: CASSSDGGWETQYF
cdr3_nt: TGTGCCAGTAGTAGTGATGGGGGCTGGGAGACCCAGTACTTC

clone_size: NA
v_call: TRBV7-2
d_call: NA
j_call: TRBJ2-7
cdr3_length: 14
cdr3_aa: CASSFDRSSHEQYF
cdr3_nt: TGTGCCAGCAGCTTTGACAGGTCCAGCCACGAGCAGTACTTC

clone_size: NA
v_call: TRBV14
d_call: NA
j_call: TRBJ2-7
cdr3_length: 11
cdr3_aa: CASSAWGEQYF
cdr3_nt: TGTGCCAGCAGCGCCTGGGGCGAGCAGTACTTC

clone_size: NA
v_call: TRBV5-4
d_call: NA
j_call: TRBJ2-3
cdr3_length: 18
cdr3_aa: CASSVDGGQTNSTDTQYF
cdr3_nt: TGTGCCAGCAGCGTCGACGGGGGCCAGACAAATAGCACAGATACGCAGTATTTT

clone_size: NA
v_call: TRBV6-5
d_call: NA
j_call: TRBJ2-1
cdr3_length: 13
cdr3_aa: CASSLAWGDEQFF
cdr3_nt: TGTGCCAGCAGTTTGGCCTGGGGCGATGAGCAGTTCTTC

clone_size: few
v_call: TRBV5-6
d_call: NA
j_call: TRBJ2-7
cdr3_length: 13
cdr3_aa: CASTRTANYEQYF
cdr3_nt: TGTGCCAGTACCCGTACAGCAAACTACGAGCAGTACTTC

clone_size: NA
v_call: TRBV7-8
d_call: TRBD1
j_call: TRBJ2-7
cdr3_length: 15
cdr3_aa: CASSQTTGRIYEQYF
cdr3_nt: TGTGCCAGCAGCCAGACGACAGGGAGAATCTACGAGCAGTACTTC

clone_size: NA
v_call: TRBV20-1
d_call: NA
j_call: TRBJ2-7
cdr3_length: 10
cdr3_aa: CSASDHEQYF
cdr3_nt: TGCAGTGCTAGTGACCACGAGCAGTACTTC

clone_size: NA
v_call: TRBV6-6
d_call: NA
j_call: TRBJ2-1
cdr3_length: 12
cdr3_aa: CASSRAYNEQFF
cdr3_nt: TGTGCCAGCTCTAGAGCCTACAATGAGCAGTTCTTC

clone_size: few
v_call: TRBV2
d_call: NA
j_call: TRBJ2-7
cdr3_length: 14
cdr3_aa: CASSESRVLNEQYF
cdr3_nt: TGTGCCAGCAGTGAAAGCCGGGTCTTAAACGAGCAGTACTTC

clone_size: few
v_call: TRBV27
d_call: TRBD2
j_call: TRBJ2-6
cdr3_length: 17
cdr3_aa: CASSYEGTNSGANVLTF
cdr3_nt: TGTGCCAGCAGTTATGAGGGGACTAACTCTGGGGCCAACGTCCTGACTTTC

clone_size: NA
v_call: TRBV29-1
d_call: TRBD1
j_call: TRBJ2-7
cdr3_length: 12
cdr3_aa: CSVQGQGHEQYF
cdr3_nt: TGCAGCGTTCAAGGACAGGGCCACGAGCAGTACTTC

clone_size: NA
v_call: TRBV5-1
d_call: TRBD1
j_call: TRBJ2-2
cdr3_length: 18
cdr3_aa: CASSLATGTGGDTGELFF
cdr3_nt: TGCGCCAGCAGCTTGGCGACCGGGACAGGGGGCGACACCGGGGAGCTGTTTTTT

clone_size: NA
v_call: TRBV28
d_call: NA
j_call: TRBJ2-3
cdr3_length: 14
cdr3_aa: CASSLRQSTDTQYF
cdr3_nt: TGTGCCAGCAGTTTACGGCAAAGCACAGATACGCAGTATTTT

clone_size: NA
v_call: TRBV18
d_call: TRBD2
j_call: TRBJ2-7
cdr3_length: 17
cdr3_aa: CASSPPGLAGGTYEQYF
cdr3_nt: TGTGCCAGCTCACCACCGGGTCTAGCGGGAGGGACCTACGAGCAGTACTTC

clone_size: NA
v_call: TRBV6-1
d_call: TRBD2
j_call: TRBJ2-3
cdr3_length: 13
cdr3_aa: CASTGLAPDTQYF
cdr3_nt: TGTGCCAGCACCGGACTAGCGCCAGATACGCAGTATTTT

clone_size: NA
v_call: TRBV19
d_call: NA
j_call: TRBJ1-5
cdr3_length: 14
cdr3_aa: CASSIGVLYQPQHF
cdr3_nt: TGTGCCAGTAGTATAGGGGTACTTTATCAGCCCCAGCATTTT

clone_size: NA
v_call: TRBV19
d_call: TRBD2
j_call: TRBJ2-1
cdr3_length: 17
cdr3_aa: CASSIRASGDRMNEQFF
cdr3_nt: TGTGCCAGTAGTATTCGGGCTAGCGGGGACCGGATGAATGAGCAGTTCTTC

clone_size: NA
v_call: TRBV27
d_call: TRBD2
j_call: TRBJ2-3
cdr3_length: 16
cdr3_aa: CASSSWDYLSTDTQYF
cdr3_nt: TGTGCCAGCAGTTCCTGGGACTACTTATCTACAGATACGCAGTATTTT

clone_size: NA
v_call: TRBV5-4
d_call: NA
j_call: TRBJ1-3
cdr3_length: 16
cdr3_aa: CASSLLGEGTGNTIYF
cdr3_nt: TGTGCCAGCAGCTTGCTGGGGGAGGGCACTGGAAACACCATATATTTT

clone_size: NA
v_call: TRBV11-3
d_call: TRBD1
j_call: TRBJ1-5
cdr3_length: 16
cdr3_aa: CASSVDRGVGNQPQHF
cdr3_nt: TGTGCCAGCAGCGTGGACAGGGGAGTTGGCAATCAGCCCCAGCATTTT

clone_size: NA
v_call: TRBV7-6
d_call: NA
j_call: TRBJ2-3
cdr3_length: 16
cdr3_aa: CASSPEGGSRTDTQYF
cdr3_nt: TGTGCCAGCAGCCCCGAAGGTGGGAGCCGCACAGATACGCAGTATTTT

clone_size: NA
v_call: TRBV5-6
d_call: TRBD1
j_call: TRBJ1-6
cdr3_length: 15
cdr3_aa: CASSTPDRSYSPLHF
cdr3_nt: TGTGCCAGCAGCACACCGGACAGGTCCTATTCACCCCTCCACTTT

clone_size: NA
v_call: TRBV6-5
d_call: NA
j_call: TRBJ1-3
cdr3_length: 13
cdr3_aa: CASTFGTGNTIYF
cdr3_nt: TGTGCCAGCACGTTCGGGACCGGAAACACCATATATTTT

clone_size: NA
v_call: TRBV28
d_call: TRBD2
j_call: TRBJ2-5
cdr3_length: 15
cdr3_aa: CASSLTSGEGETQYF
cdr3_nt: TGTGCCAGCAGTTTAACTAGCGGGGAAGGGGAGACCCAGTACTTC

clone_size: NA
v_call: TRBV5-4
d_call: NA
j_call: TRBJ2-6
cdr3_length: 15
cdr3_aa: CASGLKGSGANVLTF
cdr3_nt: TGTGCCAGCGGATTGAAGGGGTCCGGGGCCAACGTCCTGACTTTC

clone_size: NA
v_call: TRBV5-1
d_call: NA
j_call: TRBJ1-4
cdr3_length: 15
cdr3_aa: CASSPLGATNEKLFF
cdr3_nt: TGCGCCAGCAGCCCGTTGGGGGCAACTAATGAAAAACTGTTTTTT

clone_size: NA
v_call: TRBV9
d_call: TRBD2
j_call: TRBJ2-1
cdr3_length: 16
cdr3_aa: CASSVAGLASYNEQFF
cdr3_nt: TGTGCCAGCAGCGTAGCTGGACTAGCCTCTTACAATGAGCAGTTCTTC

clone_size: NA
v_call: TRBV4-1
d_call: NA
j_call: TRBJ2-1
cdr3_length: 12
cdr3_aa: CASSQDYGEQFF
cdr3_nt: TGCGCCAGCAGCCAGGACTACGGGGAGCAGTTCTTC

clone_size: NA
v_call: TRBV5-5
d_call: NA
j_call: TRBJ2-7
cdr3_length: 13
cdr3_aa: CASSAYSGYEQYF
cdr3_nt: TGTGCCAGCAGCGCCTACAGCGGCTACGAGCAGTACTTC

clone_size: few
v_call: TRBV5-4
d_call: NA
j_call: TRBJ1-1
cdr3_length: 16
cdr3_aa: CASSLEGQVSNTEAFF
cdr3_nt: TGTGCCAGCAGCTTGGAGGGTCAGGTGTCGAACACTGAAGCTTTCTTT

clone_size: NA
v_call: TRBV7-9
d_call: NA
j_call: TRBJ1-3
cdr3_length: 18
cdr3_aa: CASSLVAGGLGSGNTIYF
cdr3_nt: TGTGCCAGCAGCTTGGTGGCCGGGGGGCTAGGATCGGGAAACACCATATATTTT

clone_size: NA
v_call: TRBV7-8
d_call: TRBD2
j_call: TRBJ2-7
cdr3_length: 13
cdr3_aa: CASSSGLSHEQYF
cdr3_nt: TGTGCCAGCAGCTCGGGACTATCTCACGAGCAGTACTTC

clone_size: NA
v_call: TRBV7-9
d_call: TRBD2
j_call: TRBJ2-5
cdr3_length: 14
cdr3_aa: CASSLAPGGATQYF
cdr3_nt: TGTGCCAGCAGCTTAGCCCCGGGGGGGGCGACCCAGTACTTC

clone_size: NA
v_call: TRBV4-2
d_call: NA
j_call: TRBJ2-3
cdr3_length: 16
cdr3_aa: CASSQDSLGGGLAQYF
cdr3_nt: TGTGCCAGCAGCCAAGATTCCCTCGGGGGAGGTCTAGCGCAGTATTTT

clone_size: few
v_call: TRBV2
d_call: NA
j_call: TRBJ2-2
cdr3_length: 13
cdr3_aa: CASSEVGYPSLFF
cdr3_nt: TGTGCCAGCAGTGAAGTAGGGTACCCCTCCTTGTTTTTT

clone_size: NA
v_call: TRBV4-3
d_call: NA
j_call: TRBJ2-3
cdr3_length: 15
cdr3_aa: CASSQRSGSADTQYF
cdr3_nt: TGCGCCAGCAGCCAACGTAGCGGATCCGCAGATACGCAGTATTTT

clone_size: NA
v_call: TRBV9
d_call: NA
j_call: TRBJ2-5
cdr3_length: 16
cdr3_aa: CASSVGSNSQGETQYF
cdr3_nt: TGTGCCAGCAGCGTGGGGTCTAACAGCCAGGGGGAGACCCAGTACTTC